This T cell receptor (beta chain) was sequenced during a study of radiotherapy plus CTLA-4 blockade in lung cancer. Looking at the study overall: With 31% of patients having disease control, objective responses were seen in 15% to 20%.

Trimming shortened V by 3 bases and J by 15 bases, and 21 bases separated the two germline ends. Germline CDR1 KGHSH, CDR2 LQKENI. The CDR3 runs 14 residues. The study treated chemo-refractory metastatic non-small-cell lung cancer patients with focal radiation plus ipilimumab CTLA-4 blockade. Clones were sequenced by immunoSEQ multiplex PCR, and TCRdb holds only the in-frame ones, with some missing. The sample yields 90,000 or so clones, around 86% seen once. Remarks on this clone: What it binds is not known.

Broader study findings: Per reports, early blood T cell clone dynamics, plus interferon-beta, forecast response most strongly. Following radiotherapy plus ipilimumab, tumor-derived TCR clones expanded in the blood.

The clonotype comes from a human donor with non-small cell lung cancer who had stable disease on radiotherapy plus ipilimumab. The specimen comprised peripheral blood, sampled from a patient treated with radiotherapy plus ipilimumab. The chain carries TRBV18 and TRBJ2-1; the D gene is possibly TRBD1 (5 bases). The CDR3 here is CASSPGRGKSGLFF. The CDR3 nucleotides read TGTGCCAGCTCACCTGGTAGGGGTAAGAGTGGGCTGTTCTTC.